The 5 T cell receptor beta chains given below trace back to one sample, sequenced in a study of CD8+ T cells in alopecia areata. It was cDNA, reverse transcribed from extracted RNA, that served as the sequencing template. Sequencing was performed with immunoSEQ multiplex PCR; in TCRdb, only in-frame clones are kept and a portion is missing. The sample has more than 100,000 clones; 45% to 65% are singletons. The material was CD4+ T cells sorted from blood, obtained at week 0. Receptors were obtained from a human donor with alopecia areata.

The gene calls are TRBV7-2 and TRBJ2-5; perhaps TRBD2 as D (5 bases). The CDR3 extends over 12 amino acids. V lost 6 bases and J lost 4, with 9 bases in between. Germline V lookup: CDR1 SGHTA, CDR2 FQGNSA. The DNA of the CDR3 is TGTGCCAGCAGTGACTATAGAGAGACCCAGTACTTC. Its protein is CASSDYRETQYF. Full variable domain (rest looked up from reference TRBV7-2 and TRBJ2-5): GAGVSQSPSNKVTEKGKDVELRCDPISGHTALYWYRQSLGQGLEFLIYFQGNSAPDKSGLPSDRFSAERTGGSVSTLTIQRTQQEDSAVYLCASSDYRETQYFGPGTRLLVL.

The CDR3 DNA sequence: TGTGCCAGCAGCCAGATTGGGGGCCTGGGGAATGAGCAGTTCTTC. This gives the protein CASSQIGGLGNEQFF. The genes are TRBV7-9 and TRBJ2-1; possible D gene TRBD1, 6 bases. The V end lost 5 bases, the J end lost 7 bases, and 18 bases lay between the germline ends. Germline-derived CDR1 and CDR2 are SEHNR and FQNEAQ (reference sequence). This CDR3 is built from 15 residues.

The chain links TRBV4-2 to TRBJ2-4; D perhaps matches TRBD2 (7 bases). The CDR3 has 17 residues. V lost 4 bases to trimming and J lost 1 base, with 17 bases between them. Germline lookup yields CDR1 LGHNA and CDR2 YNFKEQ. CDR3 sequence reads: CASSLEGGARAKNIQYF. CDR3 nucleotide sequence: TGTGCCAGCAGCCTGGAGGGGGGGGCCAGGGCCAAAAACATTCAGTACTTC.

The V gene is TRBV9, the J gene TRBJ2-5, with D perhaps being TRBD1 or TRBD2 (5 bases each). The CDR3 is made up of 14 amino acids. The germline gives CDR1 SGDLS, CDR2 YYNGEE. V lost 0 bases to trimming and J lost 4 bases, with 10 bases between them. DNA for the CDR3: TGTGCCAGCAGCGTAGAACGGGGCCCAGAGACCCAGTACTTC. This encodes CASSVERGPETQYF.

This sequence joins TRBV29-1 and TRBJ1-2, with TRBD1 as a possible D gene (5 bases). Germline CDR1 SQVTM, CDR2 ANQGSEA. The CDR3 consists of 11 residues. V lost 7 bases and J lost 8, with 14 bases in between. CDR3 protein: CSAGTAGGYTF. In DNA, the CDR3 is TGCAGCGCAGGGACGGCTGGGGGCTACACCTTC.